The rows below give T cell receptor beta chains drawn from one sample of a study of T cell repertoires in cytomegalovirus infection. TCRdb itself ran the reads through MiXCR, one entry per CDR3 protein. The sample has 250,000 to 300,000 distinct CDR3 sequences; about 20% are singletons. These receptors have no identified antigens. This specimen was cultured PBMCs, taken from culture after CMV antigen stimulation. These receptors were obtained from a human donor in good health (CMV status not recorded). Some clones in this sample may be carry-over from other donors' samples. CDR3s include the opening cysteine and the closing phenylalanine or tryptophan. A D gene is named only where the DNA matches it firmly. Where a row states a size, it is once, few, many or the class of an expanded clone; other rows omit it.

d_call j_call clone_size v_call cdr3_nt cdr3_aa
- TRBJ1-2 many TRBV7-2 TGTGCCAGCAACCTGCAGGGCCCCTATGGCTACACCTTC CASNLQGPYGYTF
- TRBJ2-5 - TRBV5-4 TGTGCCAGCAGCTACAGGCGCCAAGAGACCCAGTACTTC CASSYRRQETQYF
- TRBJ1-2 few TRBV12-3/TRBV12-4 TGTGCCAGCAGTTTCTGGCGCCGGTACTATGGCTACACCTTC CASSFWRRYYGYTF
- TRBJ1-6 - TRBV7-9 TGTGCCAGCAGCGCCGGGGGAGGGGGTTCACCCCTCCACTTT CASSAGGGGSPLHF
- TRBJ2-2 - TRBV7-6 TGTGCCAGCAGTTCACAGGGCTCCACCGGGGAGCTGTTTTTT CASSSQGSTGELFF
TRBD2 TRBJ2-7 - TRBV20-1 TGCAGTGCTAAGTACTGGCGGGAGGGCCTTTACGAGCAGTACTTC CSAKYWREGLYEQYF
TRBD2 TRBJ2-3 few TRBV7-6 TGTGCCAGCAGCTTAGTCGCGACTAGCGGTTCCACAGATACGCAGTATTTT CASSLVATSGSTDTQYF
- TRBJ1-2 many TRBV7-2 TGTGCCAGCAGCCCAGGAGGGTCCAGAAACTATGGCTACACCTTC CASSPGGSRNYGYTF
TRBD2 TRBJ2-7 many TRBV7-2 TGTGCCAGCAGCTTATTACGCGGGAGAGGTGACGAGCAGTACTTC CASSLLRGRGDEQYF
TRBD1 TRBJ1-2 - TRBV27 TGTGCCAGCAGTTATCTTACCGGGACAGGGCTGGCCTACGCCTATGGCTACACCTTC CASSYLTGTGLAYAYGYTF
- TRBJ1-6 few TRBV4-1 TGCGCCAGCAGCCAAGCAGGACCTGAGAGGACACCCCTCCACTTT CASSQAGPERTPLHF
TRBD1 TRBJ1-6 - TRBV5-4 TGTGCCAGCAGCTTGGAACTCGGTCGCAGGGGGAAAAATTCACCCCTCCACTTT CASSLELGRRGKNSPLHF
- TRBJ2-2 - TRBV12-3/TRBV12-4 TGTGCCAGCAGTTATGACCGCAGGGGTGAGAACACCGGGGAGCTGTTTTTT CASSYDRRGENTGELFF
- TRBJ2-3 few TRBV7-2 TGTGCCAGCAGCTTATCGACGCGGACCAGGCGGCAGTATTTT CASSLSTRTRRQYF